The sequence of this T cell receptor beta chain was determined in a study of shared clonotypes between healthy human individuals. The V gene lost 10 bases and the J gene lost 8 bases, with 26 bases spanning the gap. This CDR3 has 15 residues. The germline gives CDR1 MDHEN, CDR2 SYDVKM. For sorted subsets, roughly 210 ng DNA per replicate equaled some 27,000 T cell genomes. Assay used: immunoSEQ multiplex PCR; TCRdb lists only in-frame clones, some missing. Among about 2.4 million clones listed, roughly 93% were seen once. The origin of this receptor is a man between 18 and 35 years old in good health. Some clones in this sample may be carry-over from other donors' samples. J is TRBJ1-2 and V is TRBV28, with D tentatively TRBD1 (5 bases). Sequences were obtained from naive CD4+ T cells from PBMCs. Documented subset: CD45RA+ positively selected. The CDR3 DNA reads TGTGCCATTCTAGGGCCCCTCCCGAAAGGGACCGGCTACACCTTC. It is translated as CAILGPLPKGTGYTF.